Shown below are 4 T cell receptor beta chains from a single sample sequenced in a study of blood T cell repertoires in COVID-19. TCRdb keeps only in-frame clones here, not all; method: immunoSEQ multiplex PCR. The sample lists roughly 250,000 clones; about four fifths were seen once. Sequenced input: peripheral blood. The receptor set was obtained from a person aged 70 to 80 with COVID-19, enrolled during active disease.

The DNA of the CDR3 is TGTGCCAGCAGCAGTAGCGGGGACTACAATGAGCAGTTCTTC. This sequence encodes CASSSSGDYNEQFF. The V and J genes are TRBV7-7 and TRBJ2-1; TRBD2 matches 8 bases. Trimming at V came to 5 bases and at J to 3 bases, leaving 3 bases not matched to a gene. CDR1 and CDR2 (germline): SSHAT, FNYEAQ (reference sequence). CDR3 length: 14 amino acids.

V and J are TRBV7-8 and TRBJ1-1, with TRBD1 matching over 8 bases. The CDR3 sequence is 14 residues long. The junction had 13 bases not matched to a gene; V was cut back by 5 bases and J by 11 bases. Germline V lookup: CDR1 SGHVS, CDR2 FQNEAQ. The CDR3 here is CASSPSDIQGAAFF. As DNA, the CDR3 is TGTGCCAGCAGCCCCTCCGACATTCAGGGGGCGGCTTTCTTT.

The chain employs TRBV3-1 (or the pseudogene TRBV3-2) and TRBJ2-5, with 12 positions matching TRBD2. This CDR3 is 18 amino acids long. The J segment lost 5 bases and the V segment lost 2 bases, leaving 12 bases of the junction unmatched. CDR1 is LGHDT and CDR2 is YNNKEL in the germline V gene (reference sequence). The CDR3 here is CASSQSRSTSGRTETQYF. In DNA form, the CDR3 reads TGTGCCAGCAGCCAATCCAGGAGTACTAGCGGGAGGACGGAGACCCAGTACTTC.

CDR3 DNA: TGTGCCAGCAGTTACCTCCCGGGACAGGGCAACACTGAAGCTTTCTTT. Its protein is CASSYLPGQGNTEAFF. The chain has TRBV6-5 and TRBJ1-1; TRBD1 agrees at 9 bases. The CDR3 is 16 residues long. The V gene's germline CDR1 is MNHEY and CDR2 SVGAGI. V lost 2 bases and J lost 2; bases outside the gene matches: 6.